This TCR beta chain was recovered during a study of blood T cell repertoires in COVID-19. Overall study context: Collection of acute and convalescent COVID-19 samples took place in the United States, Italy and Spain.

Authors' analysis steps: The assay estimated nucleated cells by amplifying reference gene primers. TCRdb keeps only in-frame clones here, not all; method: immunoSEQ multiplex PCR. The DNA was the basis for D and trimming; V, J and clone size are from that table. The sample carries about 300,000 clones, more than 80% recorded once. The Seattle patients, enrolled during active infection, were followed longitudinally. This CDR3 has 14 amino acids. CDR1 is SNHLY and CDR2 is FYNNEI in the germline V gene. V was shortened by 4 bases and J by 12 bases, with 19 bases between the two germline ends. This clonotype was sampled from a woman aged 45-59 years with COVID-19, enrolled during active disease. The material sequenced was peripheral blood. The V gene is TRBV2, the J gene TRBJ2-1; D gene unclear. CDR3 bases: TGTGCCAGCAGTGTATATTCCCCCCAAGAGGCGCAGTTCTTC. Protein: CASSVYSPQEAQFF.